This paragraph covers one T cell receptor beta chain sequence. Its antigen is unidentified. Each CDR3 protein gets one entry after TCRdb re-called the 5' RACE reads with MiXCR. Among under 600,000 distinct CDR3 sequences, just over 20% were seen once, and the ten largest hold about 15%. The sample is drawn from a study of T cells after yellow fever vaccination. Study-wide context: Researchers used SMART-Seq v4 Ultra Low Input to prepare fractions that had low cell numbers. General observations from the study: Abundant bulk-derived clonotypes could contaminate FACS-sorted repertoires. Boosting was followed by the reappearance of most primary-vaccination clones (just under 97% CD4, 85% to 90% CD8).

V shed 0 bases and J shed 5 bases, with 8 bases lying between them. Germline V CDR1 and CDR2: PRHDT, FYEKMQ (reference sequence). CDR3 length: 14 amino acids. The receptor was isolated from a man in his late teens or twenties who received the YFV17D yellow fever vaccine. V gene TRBV13 combines with J gene TRBJ2-1; D is unresolved. Material: PBMCs, obtained approximately 22 days after the first yellow fever vaccination. The chain's CDR3 is CASSLGWYNNEQFF. CDR3 in DNA: TGTGCCAGCAGCTTAGGATGGTATAACAATGAGCAGTTCTTC.